The clone carrying this TCR beta chain was picked up one time. Its target is not known. At one end the junction does not follow the germline gene, possibly because of a read error. The lymph nodes were axillary draining lymph nodes from breast cancer patients. The V gene's germline CDR1 is SGDLS and CDR2 YYNGEE. The CDR3 spans 16 residues. This entry comes from a study of breast tumors, draining lymph nodes, adjacent tissues. Findings and limits, study-wide: Tumor T cell lymph node origin was a supported hypothesis, not proven. The data were judged consistent with most tumor T cells coming from lymph node and expanding in tumor. Tumor repertoires ranked between lymph nodes and nontumor tissue in diversity, with V and J gene preferences.

One entry per CDR3 protein results from TCRdb running MiXCR on the multiplex PCR reads. The sample lists about 110,000 distinct CDR3 sequences, less than 40% occurring once. This TCR derives from a female donor with breast cancer. Some clones in this sample may be carry-over from other donors' samples. The sample comprised axillary lymph node tissue. The chain joins TRBV9 to TRBJ2-1, with 11 positions matching TRBD2. DNA for the CDR3: TGTGCCAGCAGCGTAGATAGCGGGGGGGCGCACAATGCGCAGTTCTTC. Translating gives CASSVDSGGAHNAQFF.